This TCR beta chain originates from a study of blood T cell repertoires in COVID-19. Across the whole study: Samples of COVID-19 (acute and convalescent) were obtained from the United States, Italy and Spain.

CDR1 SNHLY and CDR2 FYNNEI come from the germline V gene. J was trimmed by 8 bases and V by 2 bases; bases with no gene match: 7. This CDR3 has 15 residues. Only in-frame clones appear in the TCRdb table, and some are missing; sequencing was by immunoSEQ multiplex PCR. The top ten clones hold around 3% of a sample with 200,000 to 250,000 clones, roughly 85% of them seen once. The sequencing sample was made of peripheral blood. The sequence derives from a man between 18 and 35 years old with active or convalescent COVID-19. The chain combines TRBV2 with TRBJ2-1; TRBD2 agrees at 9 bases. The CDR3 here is CASSERAGGLHEQFF. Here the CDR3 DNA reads TGTGCCAGCAGTGAACGGGCGGGAGGGCTGCATGAGCAGTTCTTC.